Each of the 3 T cell receptor beta chains below was sequenced from the same sample in a study of blood T cell repertoires in COVID-19. Here immunoSEQ multiplex PCR was the method, and the copy in TCRdb shows in-frame clones only, minus some. The table records roughly 110,000 clones, about 91% of them present only once. The sample consisted of peripheral blood. The receptors shown here come from a man between 45 and 60 years old with active or convalescent COVID-19.

This chain uses TRBV7-6 with TRBJ1-2; 10 bases match TRBD1. Germline-derived CDR1 and CDR2 are SGHVS and FNYEAQ. This CDR3 has 16 residues. The V and J ends lost 2 bases and 7 bases, in that order; junction bases with no gene match: 10. CDR3 protein: CASSLILGDRGSGYTF. The DNA of the CDR3 is TGTGCCAGCAGCTTAATCCTAGGGGACAGGGGATCTGGCTACACCTTC.

This chain uses TRBV6-1 with TRBJ2-5; D may be TRBD1 (5 bases). Germline V gene data show CDR1 as MNHNS and CDR2 as SASEGT. The CDR3 has 15 amino acids. The V and J ends lost 3 bases and 4 bases respectively, with 15 bases between them. CDR3 DNA sequence: TGTGCCAGCAGTGACGCCCTAGGGGCCGGAGAGACCCAGTACTTC. It codes for CASSDALGAGETQYF.

The chain uses TRBV11-2 and TRBJ2-7, with D unresolved. The CDR3 spans 12 residues. CDR1 and CDR2 from the germline V gene are SGHAT and FQNNGV. V lost 2 bases, J lost 4 bases, and 6 bases lay in between. The CDR3 loop is CASSLSTYEQYF. The CDR3, as DNA: TGTGCCAGCAGCTTATCGACATACGAGCAGTACTTC.